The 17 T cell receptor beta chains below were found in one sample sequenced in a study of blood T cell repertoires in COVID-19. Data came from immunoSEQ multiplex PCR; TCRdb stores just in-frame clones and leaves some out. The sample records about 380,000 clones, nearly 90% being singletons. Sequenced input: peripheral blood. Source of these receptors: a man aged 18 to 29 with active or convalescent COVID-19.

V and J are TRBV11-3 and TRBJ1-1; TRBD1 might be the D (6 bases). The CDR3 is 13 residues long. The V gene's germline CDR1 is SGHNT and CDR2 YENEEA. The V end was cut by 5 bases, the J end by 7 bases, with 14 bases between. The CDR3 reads CASSENPTGEAFF. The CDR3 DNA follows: TGTGCCAGCAGCGAAAATCCGACAGGTGAAGCTTTCTTT.

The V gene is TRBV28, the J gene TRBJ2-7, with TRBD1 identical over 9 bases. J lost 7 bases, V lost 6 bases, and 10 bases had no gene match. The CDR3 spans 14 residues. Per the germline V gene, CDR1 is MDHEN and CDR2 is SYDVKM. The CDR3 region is CASRTGTGYDEQYF. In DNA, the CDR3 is TGTGCCAGCAGGACCGGGACAGGGTACGATGAGCAGTACTTC. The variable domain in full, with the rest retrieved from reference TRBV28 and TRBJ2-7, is DVKVTQSSRYLVKRTGEKVFLECVQDMDHENMFWYRQDPGLGLRLIYFSYDVKMKEKGDIPEGYSVSREKKERFSLILESASTNQTSMYLCASRTGTGYDEQYFGPGTRLTVT.

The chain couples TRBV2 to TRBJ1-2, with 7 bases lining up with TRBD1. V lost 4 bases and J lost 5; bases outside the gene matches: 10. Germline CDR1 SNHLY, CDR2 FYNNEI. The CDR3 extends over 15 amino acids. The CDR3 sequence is CASSGPIDRAYGYTF. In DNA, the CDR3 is TGTGCCAGCAGTGGCCCAATCGACAGGGCATATGGCTACACCTTC.

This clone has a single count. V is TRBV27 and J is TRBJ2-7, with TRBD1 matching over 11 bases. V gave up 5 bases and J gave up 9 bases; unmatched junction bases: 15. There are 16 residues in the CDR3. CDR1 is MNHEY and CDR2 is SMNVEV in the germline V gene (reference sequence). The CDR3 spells CASSLLGTGGYVVQYF. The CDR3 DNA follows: TGTGCCAGCAGTCTATTAGGGACAGGGGGTTACGTAGTGCAGTACTTC.

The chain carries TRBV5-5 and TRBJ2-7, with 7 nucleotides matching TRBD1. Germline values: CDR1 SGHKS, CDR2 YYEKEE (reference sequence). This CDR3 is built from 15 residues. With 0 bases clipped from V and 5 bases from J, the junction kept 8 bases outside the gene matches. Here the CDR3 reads CASSLEGQTSDEQYF. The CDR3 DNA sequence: TGTGCCAGCAGCTTGGAGGGACAGACATCGGACGAGCAGTACTTC.

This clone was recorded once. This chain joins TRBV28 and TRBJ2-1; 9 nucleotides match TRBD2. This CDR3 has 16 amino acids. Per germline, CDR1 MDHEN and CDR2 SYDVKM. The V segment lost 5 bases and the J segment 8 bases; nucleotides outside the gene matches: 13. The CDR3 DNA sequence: TGTGCCAGCAGTGCAGGTGGGGCTAGCGGGATTTATGAGCAGTTCTTC. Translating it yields CASSAGGASGIYEQFF.

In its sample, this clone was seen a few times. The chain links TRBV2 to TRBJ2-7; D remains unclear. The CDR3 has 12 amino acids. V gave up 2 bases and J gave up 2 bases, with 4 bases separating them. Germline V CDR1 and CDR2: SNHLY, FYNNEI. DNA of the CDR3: TGTGCCAGCAGTGAACCTACCTACGAGCAGTACTTC. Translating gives CASSEPTYEQYF.

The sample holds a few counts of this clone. CDR3: CASMGDRGPSNQPQHF. DNA of the CDR3: TGTGCCAGTATGGGGGACAGGGGCCCCAGCAATCAGCCCCAGCATTTT. J is TRBJ1-5 and V is TRBV19, with 10 positions matching TRBD1. Germline CDR1 LNHDA, CDR2 SQIVND (reference sequence). Losses at the gene ends were 7 bases for V and 1 base for J; bases not matched to a gene: 7. The CDR3 spans 16 residues.

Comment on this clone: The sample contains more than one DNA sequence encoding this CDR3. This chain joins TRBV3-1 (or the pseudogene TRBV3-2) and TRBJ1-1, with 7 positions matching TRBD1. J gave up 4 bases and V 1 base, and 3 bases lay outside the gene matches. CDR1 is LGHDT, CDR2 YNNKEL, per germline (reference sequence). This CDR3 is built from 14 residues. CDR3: CASSQGGGVTEAFF. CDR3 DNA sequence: TGTGCCAGCAGCCAAGGAGGGGGCGTCACTGAAGCTTTCTTT.

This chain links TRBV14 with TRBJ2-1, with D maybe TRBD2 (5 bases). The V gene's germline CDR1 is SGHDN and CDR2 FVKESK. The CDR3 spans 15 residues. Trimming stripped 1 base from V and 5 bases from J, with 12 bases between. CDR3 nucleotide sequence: TGTGCCAGCAGCCAAGCAACGGGAAGGCACAATGAGCAGTTCTTC. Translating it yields CASSQATGRHNEQFF.

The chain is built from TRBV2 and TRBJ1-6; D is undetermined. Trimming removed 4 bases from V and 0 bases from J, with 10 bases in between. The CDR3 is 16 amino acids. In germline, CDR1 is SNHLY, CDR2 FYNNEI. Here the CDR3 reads CASSGPPGSYNSPLHF. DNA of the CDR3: TGTGCCAGCAGTGGCCCCCCCGGCTCCTATAATTCACCCCTCCACTTT.

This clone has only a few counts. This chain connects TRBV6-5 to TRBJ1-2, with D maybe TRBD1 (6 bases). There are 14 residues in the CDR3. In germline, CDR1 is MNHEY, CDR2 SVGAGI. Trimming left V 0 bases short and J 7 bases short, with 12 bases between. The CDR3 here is CASSYSQGIGGYTF. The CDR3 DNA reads TGTGCCAGCAGTTACTCACAGGGTATTGGTGGCTACACCTTC.

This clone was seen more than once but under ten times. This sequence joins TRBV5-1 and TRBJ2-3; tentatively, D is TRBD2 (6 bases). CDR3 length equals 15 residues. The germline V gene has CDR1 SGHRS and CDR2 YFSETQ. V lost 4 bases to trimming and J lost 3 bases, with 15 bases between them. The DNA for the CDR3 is TGCGCCAGCAGCCCCGGCGGAGGGCAGACAGATACGCAGTATTTT. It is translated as CASSPGGGQTDTQYF.

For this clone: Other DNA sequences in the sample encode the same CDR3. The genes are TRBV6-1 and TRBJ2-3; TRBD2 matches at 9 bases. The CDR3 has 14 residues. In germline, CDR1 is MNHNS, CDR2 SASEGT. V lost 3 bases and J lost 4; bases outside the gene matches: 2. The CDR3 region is CASSEGGGADTQYF. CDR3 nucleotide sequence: TGTGCCAGCAGTGAGGGCGGGGGGGCAGATACGCAGTATTTT.

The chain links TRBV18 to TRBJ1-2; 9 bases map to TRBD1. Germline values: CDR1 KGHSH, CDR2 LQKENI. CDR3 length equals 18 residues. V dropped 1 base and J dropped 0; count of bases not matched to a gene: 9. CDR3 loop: CASSPLEGQGGSNYGYTF. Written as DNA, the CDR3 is TGTGCCAGCTCACCACTCGAGGGACAGGGCGGATCTAACTATGGCTACACCTTC.

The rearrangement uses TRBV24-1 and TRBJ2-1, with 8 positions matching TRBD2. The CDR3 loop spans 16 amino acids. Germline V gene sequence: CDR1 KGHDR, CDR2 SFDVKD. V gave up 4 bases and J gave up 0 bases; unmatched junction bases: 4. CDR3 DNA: TGTGCCACCAGTGACTCACTAGCGGCCTCCTACAATGAGCAGTTCTTC. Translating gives CATSDSLAASYNEQFF.

DNA of the CDR3: TGTGCCAGCAGCTTAGCGGAGGGTAACAATGAAAAACTGTTTTTT. This gives the protein CASSLAEGNNEKLFF. This sequence joins TRBV7-8 and TRBJ1-4; D uncertain. V lost 0 bases to trimming and J lost 5 bases, with 10 bases between them. Germline CDR1 reads SGHVS; CDR2 reads FQNEAQ. The CDR3 is made up of 15 amino acids.